This T cell receptor beta chain was found in a study of blood T cell repertoires in COVID-19. Study as a whole: COVID-19 samples from acute and convalescent phases originated in the United States, Italy and Spain.

This clone was seen once. V trimming: 1 base; J trimming: 6 bases; junction bases outside the gene matches: 4. The CDR3 loop spans 15 amino acids. Germline values: CDR1 KGHSH, CDR2 LQKENI. Clones were sequenced by immunoSEQ multiplex PCR, and TCRdb holds only the in-frame ones, with some missing. The sample lists over 200,000 clones, 92% seen once, with 1% to 1.5% in the top ten. This chain uses TRBV18 with TRBJ2-1, with 9 bases identical to TRBD1. The sequence derives from a man in his thirties or forties with acute or convalescent COVID-19. Sequences were obtained from peripheral blood. The CDR3 is CASSPRGQGVNEQFF. The CDR3, as DNA: TGTGCCAGCTCACCACGGGGACAGGGAGTCAATGAGCAGTTCTTC.